Below are 16 T cell receptor beta chains sequenced from a single sample in a study of vaccination effects on CD4 cells after COVID-19. Their cognate antigens are unknown. Before sequencing, viral peptide pools were used by the ViraFEST assay to expand antigen-specific CD4+ T cells. The culture ran for around 10 days before CD4+ T cells were isolated. According to PCR results, the person was infected with SARS-CoV-2 between March and December 2020. Measured with immunoSEQ multiplex PCR; TCRdb has only the in-frame clones, and not every one. The repertoire includes over 20,000 clones, roughly 74% of them detected once, and 35% to 45% sits in the top ten. Sample: CD4+ T cells from PBMCs cultured with a peptide pool, taken before COVID-19 vaccination. All receptors come from a human donor who had a prior SARS-CoV-2 infection.

The chain joins TRBV18 to TRBJ2-7; no firm D call. There are 14 residues in the CDR3. CDR1 and CDR2 from the germline V gene are KGHSH and LQKENI. V was shortened by 4 bases and J by 6 bases, with 16 bases between the two germline ends. The CDR3 sequence is CASSLTATTSEQYF. Here the CDR3 DNA reads TGTGCCAGCTCACTCACCGCGACGACGAGCGAGCAGTACTTC.

The genes are TRBV19 and TRBJ1-1; D call uncertain. V lost 6 bases and J lost 3, with 17 bases in between. Germline CDR1 reads LNHDA; CDR2 reads SQIVND (reference sequence). The CDR3 totals 15 residues. The CDR3 nucleotides read TGTGCCAGTAGATCAAATCGTGTGGGAGACACTGAAGCTTTCTTT. This codes for CASRSNRVGDTEAFF.

J is TRBJ2-7 and V is TRBV7-2; 11 bases are a match to TRBD2. The V and J ends lost 2 bases and 4 bases, in that order; junction bases with no gene match: 16. Germline V CDR1 and CDR2: SGHTA, FQGNSA. The CDR3 is 19 residues long. The CDR3 protein is CASSLNGQLAGVPSYEQYF. DNA of the CDR3: TGTGCCAGCAGCTTAAACGGGCAACTAGCGGGAGTGCCGTCGTACGAGCAGTACTTC.

This sequence joins TRBV18 and TRBJ2-1, with unresolved D. CDR1 and CDR2 from the germline V gene are KGHSH and LQKENI. The CDR3 loop spans 13 amino acids. V dropped 4 bases and J dropped 5 bases, with 9 bases sitting between them. The CDR3 nucleotides are TGTGCCAGCTCACAGGGTGGGAACAATGAGCAGTTCTTC. This sequence encodes CASSQGGNNEQFF.

The rearrangement joins TRBV5-1 to TRBJ1-4, with 7 nucleotides matching TRBD1. The germline CDR1 and CDR2 sequences are SGHRS and YFSETQ. Trimming removed 0 bases from V and 7 bases from J; junction bases left unmatched: 3. There are 14 residues in the CDR3. The CDR3 loop is CASSLGQGFEKLFF. CDR3 nucleotide sequence: TGCGCCAGCAGCTTGGGACAGGGCTTTGAAAAACTGTTTTTT.

The V gene is TRBV2, the J gene TRBJ2-3; 7 bases match TRBD2. Trimming at V came to 9 bases and at J to 2 bases, leaving 5 bases not matched to a gene. In germline, CDR1 is SNHLY, CDR2 FYNNEI. The CDR3 length is 13 residues. CDR3 sequence (DNA): TGTGCCAGAACGGGACTAAACACAGATACGCAGTATTTT. Its translation is CARTGLNTDTQYF.

This clone was picked up one time. This chain joins TRBV9 and TRBJ1-3, with D tentatively TRBD1 (6 bases). Per the germline V gene, CDR1 is SGDLS and CDR2 is YYNGEE. This CDR3 region has 15 residues. Trimming removed 0 bases at V and 2 bases at J, with 9 bases between. The CDR3 bases are TGTGCCAGCAGCGTAGCTACAGGGCCTGGAAACACCATATATTTT. Translation gives CASSVATGPGNTIYF.

This clone is large. V usage is TRBV2 and J usage is TRBJ2-5; the D gene is possibly TRBD2 (5 bases). Germline V gene sequence: CDR1 SNHLY, CDR2 FYNNEI. This CDR3 has 14 residues. The V end lost 4 bases, the J end lost 5 bases, and 14 bases lay between the germline ends. In nucleotides, the CDR3 is TGTGCCAGCAGTGCTGCGAGGGAGTGGGAGACCCAGTACTTC. It specifies CASSAAREWETQYF.

The V call is TRBV7-3, the J call TRBJ2-3; 11 bases fit TRBD2. V lost 5 bases to trimming and J lost 1 base; unmatched junction nucleotides: 2. CDR3 length equals 15 residues. Germline CDR1 is SGHTA and CDR2 is FQGTGA. CDR3 sequence reads: CASSISGGGTDTQYF. For the CDR3, the DNA is TGTGCCAGCAGCATTAGCGGGGGGGGCACAGATACGCAGTATTTT.

The chain carries TRBV29-1 and TRBJ2-5; D is undetermined. Germline lookup yields CDR1 SQVTM and CDR2 ANQGSEA. The CDR3 has 13 residues. Between the trimmed V and J ends, which lost 7 bases and 0 bases, there was a span of 12 bases. The CDR3 loop is CSATDINQETQYF. Written as DNA, the CDR3 is TGCAGCGCCACCGACATCAACCAAGAGACCCAGTACTTC.

V is TRBV18 and J is TRBJ1-2; the D gene is possibly TRBD1 (6 bases). V was shortened by 6 bases and J by 13 bases, with 18 bases between the two germline ends. CDR3 length: 12 amino acids. Germline CDR1 and CDR2: KGHSH and LQKENI. CDR3 sequence: CASSRNVGGSTF. CDR3 DNA: TGTGCCAGCTCTCGTAACGTAGGGGGGAGCACCTTC.

The chain carries TRBV5-6 and TRBJ1-1, with 7 bases aligning to TRBD1. The junction had 11 bases not matched to a gene; V was cut back by 4 bases and J by 5 bases. Germline CDR1 reads SGHDT; CDR2 reads YYEEEE. This CDR3 is 15 amino acids long. CDR3 residues: CASSPRQGKGTEAFF. The CDR3 DNA follows: TGTGCCAGCAGCCCCCGACAGGGTAAGGGGACTGAAGCTTTCTTT. Full variable domain (missing parts from reference TRBV5-6 and TRBJ1-1): DAGVTQSPTHLIKTRGQQVTLRCSPKSGHDTVSWYQQALGQGPQFIFQYYEEEERQRGNFPDRFSGHQFPNYSSELNVNALLLGDSALYLCASSPRQGKGTEAFFGQGTRLTVV.

The V call is TRBV6-5, the J call TRBJ1-2, with D possibly matching TRBD1 (5 bases). This CDR3 has 14 residues. V dropped 8 bases and J dropped 0 bases, with 13 bases sitting between them. Germline CDR1 is MNHEY and CDR2 is SVGAGI. The CDR3 is CASSIGASNYGYTF. CDR3 in DNA: TGTGCCAGCTCCATCGGGGCGTCTAACTATGGCTACACCTTC.

Only one count was recorded for this clone. The rearrangement joins TRBV7-8 to TRBJ2-7, with 10 bases identical to TRBD1. With 4 bases clipped from V and 5 bases from J, the junction kept 5 bases outside the gene matches. CDR1 is SGHVS, CDR2 FQNEAQ, per germline. This CDR3 contains 14 residues. The CDR3 nucleotides are TGTGCCAGCAGCTCGCGGACAGGGGGGGACGAGCAGTACTTC. It yields the protein CASSSRTGGDEQYF.

This clone was detected only once. The chain couples TRBV30 to TRBJ1-3; D not certain. V lost 1 base to trimming and J lost 0 bases, with 16 bases between them. Per the germline V gene, CDR1 is GTSNPN and CDR2 is SVGIG (reference sequence). CDR3 size: 17 residues. CDR3 protein: CAWSGEQAIFSGNTIYF. CDR3 nucleotide sequence: TGTGCCTGGAGTGGGGAGCAGGCCATATTCTCTGGAAACACCATATATTTT.

CDR3 amino acids: CATSRGTSRGYTF. The CDR3 bases are TGTGCCACCAGCAGGGGGACGTCTCGGGGCTACACCTTC. This chain joins TRBV15 and TRBJ1-2; D is perhaps TRBD1 (5 bases). Between the trimmed V and J ends, which lost 3 bases and 8 bases, there was a span of 13 bases. The CDR3 is 13 residues long. Germline V gene sequence: CDR1 LNHNV, CDR2 YYDKDF (reference sequence).